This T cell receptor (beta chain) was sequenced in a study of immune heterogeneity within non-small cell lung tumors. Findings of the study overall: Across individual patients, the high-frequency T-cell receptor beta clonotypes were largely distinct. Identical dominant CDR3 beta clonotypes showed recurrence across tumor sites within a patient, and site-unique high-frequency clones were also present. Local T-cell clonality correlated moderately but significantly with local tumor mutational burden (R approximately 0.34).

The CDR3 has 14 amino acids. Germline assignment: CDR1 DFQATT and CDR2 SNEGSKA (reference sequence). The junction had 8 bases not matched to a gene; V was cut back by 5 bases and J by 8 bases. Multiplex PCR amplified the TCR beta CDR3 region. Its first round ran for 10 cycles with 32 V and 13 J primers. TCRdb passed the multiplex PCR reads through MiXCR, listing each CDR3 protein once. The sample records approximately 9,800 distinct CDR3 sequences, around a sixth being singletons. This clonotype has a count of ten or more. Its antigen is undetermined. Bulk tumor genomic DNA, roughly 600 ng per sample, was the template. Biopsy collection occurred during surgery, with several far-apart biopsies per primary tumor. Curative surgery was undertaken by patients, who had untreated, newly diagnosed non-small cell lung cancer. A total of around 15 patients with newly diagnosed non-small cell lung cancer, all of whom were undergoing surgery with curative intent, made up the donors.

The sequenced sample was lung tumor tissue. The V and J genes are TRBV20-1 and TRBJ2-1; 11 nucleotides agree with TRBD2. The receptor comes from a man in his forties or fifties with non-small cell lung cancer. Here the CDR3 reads CSAGPGLAVHEQFF. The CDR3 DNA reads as TGCAGTGCTGGACCGGGACTAGCGGTGCATGAGCAGTTCTTC.